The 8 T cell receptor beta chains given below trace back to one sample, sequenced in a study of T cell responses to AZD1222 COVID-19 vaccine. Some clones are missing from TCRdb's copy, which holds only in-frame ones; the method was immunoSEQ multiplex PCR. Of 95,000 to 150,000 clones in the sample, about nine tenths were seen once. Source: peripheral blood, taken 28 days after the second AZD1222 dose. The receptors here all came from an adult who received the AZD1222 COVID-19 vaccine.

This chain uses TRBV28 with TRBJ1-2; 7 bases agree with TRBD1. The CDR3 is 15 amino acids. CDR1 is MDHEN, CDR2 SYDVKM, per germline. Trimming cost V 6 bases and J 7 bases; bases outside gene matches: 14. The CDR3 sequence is CASSSWETGRSGYTF. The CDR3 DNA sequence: TGTGCCAGCAGCTCCTGGGAGACAGGGAGGTCTGGCTACACCTTC.

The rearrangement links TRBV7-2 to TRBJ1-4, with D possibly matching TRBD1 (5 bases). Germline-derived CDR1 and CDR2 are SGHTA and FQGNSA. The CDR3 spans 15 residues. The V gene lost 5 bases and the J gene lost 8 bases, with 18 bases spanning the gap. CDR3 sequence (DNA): TGTGCCAGCAGCCTATCGCTGGGGGTGGGGGAAAAACTGTTTTTT. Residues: CASSLSLGVGEKLFF.

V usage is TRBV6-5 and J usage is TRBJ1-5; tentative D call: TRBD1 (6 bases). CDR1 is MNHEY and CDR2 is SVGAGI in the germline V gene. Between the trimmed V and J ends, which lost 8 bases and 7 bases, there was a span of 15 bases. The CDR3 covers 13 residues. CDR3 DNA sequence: TGTGCCAGCCAGGGGTCTATCAGCCAGCCCCAGCATTTT. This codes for CASQGSISQPQHF.

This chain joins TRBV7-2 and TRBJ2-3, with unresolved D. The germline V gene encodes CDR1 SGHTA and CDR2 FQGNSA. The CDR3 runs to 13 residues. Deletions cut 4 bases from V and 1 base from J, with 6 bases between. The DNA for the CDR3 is TGTGCCAGCAGCTACGCAGGCACAGATACGCAGTATTTT. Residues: CASSYAGTDTQYF.

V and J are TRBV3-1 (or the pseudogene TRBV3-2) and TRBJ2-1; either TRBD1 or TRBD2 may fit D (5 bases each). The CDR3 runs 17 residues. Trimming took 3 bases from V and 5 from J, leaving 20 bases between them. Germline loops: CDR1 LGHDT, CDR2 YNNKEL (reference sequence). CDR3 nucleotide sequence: TGTGCCAGCAGCCAGGACCTCTTGCGAGGGGTCCACAATGAGCAGTTCTTC. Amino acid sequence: CASSQDLLRGVHNEQFF.

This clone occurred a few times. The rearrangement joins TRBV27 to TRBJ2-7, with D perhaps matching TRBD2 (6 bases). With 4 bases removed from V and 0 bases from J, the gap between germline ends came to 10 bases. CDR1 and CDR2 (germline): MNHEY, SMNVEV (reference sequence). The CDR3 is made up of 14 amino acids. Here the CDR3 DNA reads TGTGCCAGCAGTTCCAGCGGGTCCTCCTACGAGCAGTACTTC. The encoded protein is CASSSSGSSYEQYF.

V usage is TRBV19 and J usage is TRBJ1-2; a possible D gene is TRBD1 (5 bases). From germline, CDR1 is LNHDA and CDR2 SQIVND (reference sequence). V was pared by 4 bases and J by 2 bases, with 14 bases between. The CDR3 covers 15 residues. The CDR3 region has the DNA TGTGCCAGTAGTACCTCGGGACCGAACAACTATGGCTACACCTTC. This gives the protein CASSTSGPNNYGYTF.

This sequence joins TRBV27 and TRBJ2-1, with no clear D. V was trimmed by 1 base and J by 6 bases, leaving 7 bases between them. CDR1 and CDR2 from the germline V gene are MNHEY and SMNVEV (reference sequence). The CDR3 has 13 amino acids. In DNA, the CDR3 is TGTGCCAGCAGTTTATGGCCTGCCAATGAGCAGTTCTTC. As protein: CASSLWPANEQFF.